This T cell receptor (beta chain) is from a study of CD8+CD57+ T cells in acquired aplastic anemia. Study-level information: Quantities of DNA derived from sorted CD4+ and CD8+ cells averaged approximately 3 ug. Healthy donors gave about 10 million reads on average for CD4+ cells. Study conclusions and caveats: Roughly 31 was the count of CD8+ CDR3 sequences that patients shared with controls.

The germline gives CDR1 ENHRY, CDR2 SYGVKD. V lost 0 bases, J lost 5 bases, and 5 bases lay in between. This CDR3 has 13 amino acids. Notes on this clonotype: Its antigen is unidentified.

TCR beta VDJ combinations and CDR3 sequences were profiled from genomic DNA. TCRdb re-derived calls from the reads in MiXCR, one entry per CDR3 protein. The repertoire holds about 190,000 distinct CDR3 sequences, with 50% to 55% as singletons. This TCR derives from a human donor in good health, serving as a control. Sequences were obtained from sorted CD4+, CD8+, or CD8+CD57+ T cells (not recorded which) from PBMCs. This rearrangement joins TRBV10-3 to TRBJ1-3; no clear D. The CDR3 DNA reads TGTGCCATCAGTGAGTCCGGCAGAAACACCATATATTTT. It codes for CAISESGRNTIYF.